These T cell receptor beta chains were read from a single sample in a study of cytomegalovirus exposure and HLA in healthy donors. Produced via immunoSEQ multiplex PCR; TCRdb's table is partial and in-frame only. Here the sample spans about 160,000 clones, about nine tenths being singletons. Source material: PBMCs. The source of these receptors is a woman between 18 and 30 years old in good health and CMV-seropositive. The CDR3 runs from the conserved cysteine through the conserved F or W. The D gene is left open where the match is weak. Clone sizes are given selectively: once, few, many, or a class where the clone is expanded.

>NA|NA|TRBV4-2|TRBJ1-4
TGTGCCAGCAAACACCCCGGGACAACTACTGAAAAACTGTTTTTT
CASKHPGTTTEKLFF
>NA|NA|TRBV18|TRBJ1-5
TGTGCCAGCTCAAGGTACGGGGGTAGCAATCAGCCCCAGCATTTT
CASSRYGGSNQPQHF
>TRBD2|NA|TRBV7-3|TRBJ2-3
TGTGCCAGCAGCATAGTCCGACCTATGAGCGGGAGGGGGGTAGATACGCAGTATTTT
CASSIVRPMSGRGVDTQYF
>TRBD1|NA|TRBV5-1|TRBJ2-2
TGCGCCAGCAGCCCGTGGACAGGGGCAGACACCGGGGAGCTGTTTTTT
CASSPWTGADTGELFF
>NA|NA|TRBV30|TRBJ1-1
TGTGCCTGGAGGCCCAGTCGGGAGCGTAGAGCTTTCTTT
CAWRPSRERRAFF
>TRBD2|NA|TRBV6-4|TRBJ2-2
TGTGCCAGCAGTGCTAGCGGGACCGGGGAGCTGTTTTTT
CASSASGTGELFF
>TRBD2|NA|TRBV4-2|TRBJ2-1
TGTGCCAGCAGCCAAGAGCGGGAGGTCAATGAGCAGTTCTTC
CASSQEREVNEQFF
>TRBD2|NA|TRBV14|TRBJ2-5
TGTGCCAGCAGCCAGGGGTGGACTAGCGGGACAGAGACCCAGTACTTC
CASSQGWTSGTETQYF
>TRBD1|NA|TRBV9|TRBJ1-1
TGTGCCAGCAGCGTAGCGGATTTGCAGGGGGCAATGGCGACTGAAGCTTTCTTT
CASSVADLQGAMATEAFF
>TRBD1|NA|TRBV7-9|TRBJ2-7
TGTGCCAGCAGCTTTCGACGACAGGGGGTCAACGAGCAGTACTTC
CASSFRRQGVNEQYF
>TRBD2|NA|TRBV7-3|TRBJ2-1
TGTGCCAGGCTTAGCGGGAGGGCCTACAATGAGCAGTTCTTC
CARLSGRAYNEQFF
>NA|few|TRBV4-1|TRBJ2-7
TGCGCCAGCAGCCAAGGTTCCCGCGGGGACTTCAACGAGCAGTACTTC
CASSQGSRGDFNEQYF
>NA|NA|TRBV7-3|TRBJ2-3
TGTGCCAGCAGCTTCTCAGGGGGGACAGATACGCAGTATTTT
CASSFSGGTDTQYF
>NA|NA|TRBV12-5|TRBJ2-7
TGTGCTAGTGGTGACGACAGGACTTCCTACGAGCAGTACTTC
CASGDDRTSYEQYF
>NA|few|TRBV30|TRBJ2-2
TGTGCCTGGAGTGTTGTAAGGGAGCTGTTTTTT
CAWSVVRELFF
>TRBD1|NA|TRBV11-3|TRBJ1-1
TGTGCCAGCAGTGCGGACAGGGGATTAGCTTTCTTT
CASSADRGLAFF
>TRBD1|NA|TRBV27|TRBJ2-3
TGTGCCAGCACTAACCGGGGACAGATCACAGATACGCAGTATTTT
CASTNRGQITDTQYF
>TRBD1|NA|TRBV30|TRBJ1-5
TGTGCCTGGAACCGCCGGGACAGGGACAATCAGCCCCAGCATTTT
CAWNRRDRDNQPQHF
>NA|NA|TRBV7-2|TRBJ1-2
TGTGCCAGCACCCCCTGGGCAGGGGCTAACTATGGCTACACCTTC
CASTPWAGANYGYTF
>NA|once|TRBV6-6|TRBJ2-2
TGTGCCAGCAGTTACTCGCTAGCGAACACCGGGGAGCTGTTTTTT
CASSYSLANTGELFF
>NA|NA|TRBV28|TRBJ1-3
TGTGCCAGCAGTTTACGACAGGCTGGAAACACCATATATTTT
CASSLRQAGNTIYF